This TCR beta chain was captured in a study of blood T cells in healthy people across ages. Study results and caveats: Higher naive T cell percentage went strongly together with higher TCR beta diversity. The unsorted PBMCs prevented any conclusive comparison of naive versus antigen-experienced cells.

In its sample, this clonotype was seen a few times. Antigen unknown. A second PCR, run for roughly 6 to 11 cycles, used a sample-barcoded 5' primer plus a J-beta primer mix. MiXCR was run by TCRdb on the 5' RACE reads, yielding one entry per CDR3 protein. The sample contains about 1.5 million distinct CDR3 sequences, under 55% of which appear only once. The receptor was isolated from a woman younger than 35 in good health. The sequenced material came from blood.

CDR3 sequence: CASSLSGLANNEQFF. The CDR3 bases are TGCGCCAGCAGCTTGAGCGGACTAGCTAACAATGAGCAGTTCTTC. This sequence joins TRBV5-1 and TRBJ2-1, with 8 positions matching TRBD2. Looked up from germline, CDR1 is SGHRS and CDR2 is YFSETQ. The CDR3 extends over 15 amino acids. The ends lost 1 base at V and 5 bases at J; junction bases unmatched: 5.